The clone carrying this T cell receptor beta chain was observed a few times. TCRdb called the 5' RACE reads again in MiXCR, with one record for every CDR3 protein. The sample holds some 120,000 distinct CDR3 sequences; approximately 15% are singletons and the top ten take roughly 22%. This entry is derived from a study of early T cells in non-severe SARS-CoV-2 infection. The CDR3 runs to 14 residues. With 3 bases removed from V and 2 bases from J, the gap between germline ends came to 7 bases. The TCR sequence derives from an adult who was a healthcare worker with PCR-confirmed SARS-CoV-2 infection or an uninfected control (not recorded which). Sample: whole blood. The J gene is TRBJ2-2, the V gene TRBV12-3 or TRBV12-4, with D unclear. The CDR3 coding sequence is TGTGCCAGCAGTTTCGACCTAAACACCGGGGAGCTGTTTTTT. Protein: CASSFDLNTGELFF.